This record looks at one TCR beta chain sequence and its context. Its antigen is not identified. The data belong to a study of blood T cells in healthy people across ages. Study-wide findings and caveats: Relative to aged donors, long-lived donors carried more naive CD4+ cells and displayed higher diversity. As naive T cell percentage varied, TCR beta diversity correlated strongly with it.

This CDR3 is built from 15 residues. CDR1 and CDR2 from the germline V gene are ENHRY and SYGVKD. With V trimmed by 4 bases and J by 10 bases, 6 bases remained unmatched. Primers used in a second PCR of roughly 6 to 11 cycles were a sample-barcoded 5' primer and a J-beta primer mix. From the 5' RACE reads, TCRdb called clonotypes with MiXCR, one entry per CDR3 protein. Of about 650,000 distinct CDR3 sequences listed, roughly 30% are singletons. There were at least 5 micrograms of total RNA extracted from every sample. The chain joins TRBV10-3 to TRBJ2-1; 14 nucleotides agree with TRBD2. Sequences were obtained from blood. This receptor was taken from an elderly woman in good health. CDR3: CAISAGLAGGQEQFF. The CDR3 DNA is TGTGCCATCAGTGCTGGACTAGCGGGAGGCCAGGAGCAGTTCTTC.